This T cell receptor beta chain was recorded in a study of blood T cell repertoires in COVID-19 (dated by TCRdb to the early 2020s). Concerning the study at large: Samples from collaborators originated in the United States, Italy and Spain and spanned both the acute and convalescent phases of COVID-19. The prospective study material was composed of cDNA or gDNA derived from T cells, B-cell-depleted T cells, or PBMCs. Subjects who had been exposed to COVID-19, were actively infected with it, or had recovered from it provided the deeply sampled blood TCRbeta repertoires that made up the dataset. The repertoires were released in a freely available public database intended as a resource for research on the immune response to SARS-CoV-2. The samples were drawn from two sources: the first 160 participants of the ongoing ImmuneRACE study, and 1,000 to 1,500 subjects contributed by 6 global collaborators. Sample metadata almost always included a de-identified subject ID, COVID-19 status, age in years and sex. Where available, HLA class I and class II types were obtained from metadata supplied by the sample provider rather than from assay-based typing. Summary of the overall study and its limitations: How much clinical and demographic metadata was included differed by source and by participant, and the metadata was provided uncurated.

This clone was seen once. The antigen it recognizes is unknown. No base qualities exist here, and no much larger clone lies one base off it. The V and J ends are trimmed by 0 bases and 8 bases, leaving 14 bases between them. CDR1 GTSNPN and CDR2 SVGIG were looked up in the germline V gene (reference sequence). The CDR3 starts with the cysteine, ends with the phenylalanine, and has 14 residues. The sequence is cut down to CDR3 DNA, 42 bases in frame from base 1. Each collaborating institution followed its own protocols to collect whole blood in K2EDTA tubes. For TCRbeta analysis, collaborator samples were shipped as frozen whole blood, as isolated PBMCs, or as DNA extracted from either sample type. The immunoSEQ Assay, a bias-controlled multiplex PCR, was used to amplify TCRbeta CDR3 regions from genomic DNA. In the source study's methods: The number of nucleated cells in each sample was estimated by amplification of reference gene primers within the assay. To quantify the absolute abundance of each unique TCRbeta CDR3 rearrangement, sequence reads were collapsed and filtered. Productive Simpson clonality was computed per sample as the square root of Simpson's diversity index over productive rearrangements. TCRdb stores this immuneACCESS table with in-frame sequences only. Part of the clones is absent; in the studies checked, under half of the shortfall reflects unresolved V genes, and no reason is known for the rest. Clone size and V and J calls were adopted from that table, with D and trimming inferred from the DNA. This sample gives about 210,000 clones in total; roughly nine tenths of them show up just once. In total, the top ten clones hold around 0.7% of the sample.

The specimen sequenced was peripheral blood. This TCR was recovered from a man aged 40-49 years with acute or convalescent COVID-19. The chain is made from TRBV30 and TRBJ2-1; D gene: possibly TRBD2, on 5 matching bases. The CDR3 in this case is CAWSVWWENDEQFF. The DNA is as follows: TGTGCCTGGAGTGTTTGGTGGGAGAACGATGAGCAGTTCTTC.